The text below deals with one T cell receptor (beta chain). Its antigen is not known. Primers included in the PCR were 60 Vbeta and 13 Jbeta primers. Here immunoSEQ multiplex PCR was the method, and the copy in TCRdb shows in-frame clones only, minus some. This table has 150,000 or so clones, roughly four fifths appearing once. The source of the sample is a study of cytomegalovirus exposure and HLA in healthy donors. Study observations and caveats: Presence/absence analysis assumed near-uniform sequencing depth across donors. In a later analysis, the majority of CMV-associated beta chains seemingly showed HLA restriction. Per published accounts, TCR beta sequences correctly predicted the HLA-A and HLA-B alleles of most subjects. In a later analysis, TCR beta V- and J-gene trimming showed a link to a missense DCLRE1C variant.

V was trimmed by 3 bases and J by 4 bases, leaving 7 bases between them. This CDR3 is built from 13 residues. Per the germline V gene, CDR1 is LNHNV and CDR2 is YYDKDF (reference sequence). This TCR was sampled from a man aged 35 to 55 in good health and CMV-seronegative. This rearrangement joins TRBV15 to TRBJ2-1, with unresolved D. Sequenced input: PBMCs. The CDR3 DNA sequence: TGTGCCACCAGCAGCAGGATTTACAATGAGCAGTTCTTC. It translates to CATSSRIYNEQFF.